One and the same sample provided the 10 T cell receptor beta chains below, sequenced in a study of blood T cell repertoires in COVID-19 (dated by TCRdb to 2018 to 2020). Preparation of the library involved the immunoSEQ multiplex PCR assay. TCRdb mirrors the immuneACCESS table, restricted to in-frame sequences. Some clones are absent from its copies; in checked studies, under half trace to an unresolved V gene, and the reason for the others is unknown. The sample yields about 130,000 clones; 84% were counted once. Approximately 12% of the sample is held by the ten biggest clonotypes. The sequenced sample was peripheral blood. The receptors stem from a woman in her twenties or thirties who had recovered from COVID-19.

CDR3 nucleotide sequence: TGTGCCAGCAGTCCGGGAGGTCTCTACAATGAGCAGTTCTTC. Encoded protein: CASSPGGLYNEQFF. This chain uses TRBV6-5 with TRBJ2-1; 7 bases fit TRBD2. The CDR3 contains 14 residues. V was clipped by 5 bases and J by 3 bases; unmatched bases: 4. The germline V gene encodes CDR1 MNHEY and CDR2 SVGAGI.

Only a few counts were recorded for this clone. This chain links TRBV27 with TRBJ1-2; 10 nucleotides match TRBD1. The CDR3 runs 15 residues. Per the germline V gene, CDR1 is MNHEY and CDR2 is SMNVEV (reference sequence). J was trimmed by 4 bases and V by 11 bases; bases with no gene match: 13. Here the CDR3 DNA reads TGTGCCTCCTCAGATCGAGACAGGGGGCCCTATGGCTACACCTTC. Amino acid sequence: CASSDRDRGPYGYTF.

The rearrangement joins TRBV6-4 to TRBJ1-2; 7 bases match TRBD1. The trim removed 0 bases at V and 12 bases at J, leaving 7 bases unmatched. The CDR3 totals 13 residues. CDR1 is MRHNA, CDR2 SNTAGT, per germline. This chain's CDR3 is CASSDSRQGPHTF. CDR3 sequence (DNA): TGTGCCAGCAGTGACTCCAGACAGGGACCCCACACCTTC.

The chain recombines TRBV28 with TRBJ1-3; 10 nucleotides agree with TRBD1. The CDR3 covers 14 residues. Per germline, CDR1 MDHEN and CDR2 SYDVKM. V shed 7 bases, J shed 7 bases, and the junction held 7 bases outside the gene matches. The CDR3 loop reads CASTTLGQGNTIYF. The CDR3 DNA reads as TGTGCCAGCACCACCTTGGGACAGGGGAACACCATATATTTT.

This chain connects TRBV12-3 or TRBV12-4 to TRBJ2-2; 7 bases are a match to TRBD1. This CDR3 spans 12 amino acids. The junction had 0 bases not matched to a gene; V was cut back by 6 bases and J by 5 bases. The CDR3: CASRQGTGELFF. Here the CDR3 DNA reads TGTGCCAGCAGACAGGGGACCGGGGAGCTGTTTTTT.

The chain carries TRBV19 and TRBJ1-6; D gene ambiguous. This CDR3 has 15 residues. Germline V lookup: CDR1 LNHDA, CDR2 SQIVND (reference sequence). The V end lost 5 bases, the J end lost 6 bases, and 14 bases lay between the germline ends. The CDR3 protein is CASSAPSGFNSPLHF. The CDR3 DNA reads TGTGCCAGTAGTGCCCCTTCGGGGTTTAATTCACCCCTCCACTTT.

V is TRBV14 and J is TRBJ2-3, with TRBD2 as a possible D gene (6 bases). V lost 1 base, J lost 0 bases, and 14 bases lay in between. CDR1 is SGHDN, CDR2 FVKESK, per germline. The CDR3 spans 17 residues. The CDR3 DNA reads as TGTGCCAGCAGCCAAGTAAGGGCGGAGGGAAGCACAGATACGCAGTATTTT. Its protein is CASSQVRAEGSTDTQYF.

This chain connects TRBV11-3 to TRBJ2-6; D unclear. From germline, CDR1 is SGHNT and CDR2 YENEEA. Trimming cost V 4 bases and J 0 bases, with 4 bases left between them. The CDR3 is 14 residues long. The CDR3 nucleotides are TGTGCCAGCAGCTCGCGCTCTGGGGCCAACGTCCTGACTTTC. Translation: CASSSRSGANVLTF.

The chain has TRBV6-5 and TRBJ2-7; the D gene is possibly TRBD2 (6 bases). Germline V CDR1 and CDR2: MNHEY, SVGAGI. V was trimmed by 6 bases and J by 7 bases, leaving 16 bases between them. The CDR3 runs 13 residues. As DNA, the CDR3 is TGTGCCAGCAGAGCCGGGGGATCGGGGGAGCAGTACTTC. Its translation is CASRAGGSGEQYF.

This chain uses TRBV7-9 with TRBJ1-2; possibly TRBD1 for D (5 bases). The germline gives CDR1 SEHNR, CDR2 FQNEAQ (reference sequence). V was pared by 1 base and J by 7 bases, with 16 bases between. The CDR3 totals 15 residues. CDR3 in DNA: TGTGCCAGCAGCTTAGTTGTGCCGGGGGTTGTTGGCTACACCTTC. This codes for CASSLVVPGVVGYTF.